The 24 T cell receptor beta chains in this list originate from one sample, sequenced in a study of CD8+ T cells in alopecia areata. Extracted RNA was reverse transcribed, and the resulting cDNA served as sequencing template. The data were produced by immunoSEQ multiplex PCR, yet TCRdb's version contains in-frame clones alone and is incomplete. The data show 140,000 or so clones, about 51% seen once. The sample here was CD4+ T cells sorted from blood, taken at week 0. These TCRs come from a human donor with alopecia areata.

This clone was picked up one time. The V call is TRBV6-5, the J call TRBJ1-5, with 7 bases identical to TRBD1. Germline assignment: CDR1 MNHEY and CDR2 SVGAGI. This CDR3 is 15 amino acids long. The J segment lost 5 bases and the V segment lost 7 bases, leaving 11 bases of the junction unmatched. CDR3 in amino acids: CASMTGQGTDQPQHF. The DNA of the CDR3 is TGTGCCAGCATGACAGGGCAGGGGACCGATCAGCCCCAGCATTTT.

The chain employs TRBV18 and TRBJ1-1; TRBD1 agrees at 8 bases. The CDR3 is 13 residues long. Unmatched junction bases numbered 1, after V lost 4 bases and J lost 3 bases. Germline CDR1 reads KGHSH; CDR2 reads LQKENI. The CDR3 loop reads CASSRGQDTEAFF. The CDR3 DNA sequence: TGTGCCAGCTCACGGGGACAGGACACTGAAGCTTTCTTT. Filled out from reference TRBV18 and TRBJ1-1, the complete variable domain reads NAGVMQNPRHLVRRRGQEARLRCSPMKGHSHVYWYRQLPEEGLKFMVYLQKENIIDESGMPKERFSAEFPKEGPSILRIQQVVRGDSAAYFCASSRGQDTEAFFGQGTRLTVV.

The CDR3 DNA is TGTGCCAGCAGCTCCAGCGGGGCGAGGGAAATCGTGCAGTTCTTC. Protein sequence: CASSSSGAREIVQFF. This rearrangement joins TRBV7-2 to TRBJ2-1, with 7 bases lining up with TRBD2. Germline CDR1 SGHTA, CDR2 FQGNSA. Trimming cost V 4 bases and J 12 bases; bases outside gene matches: 15. This CDR3 spans 15 amino acids. The whole variable domain, remainder taken from reference TRBV7-2 and TRBJ2-1, is GAGVSQSPSNKVTEKGKDVELRCDPISGHTALYWYRQSLGQGLEFLIYFQGNSAPDKSGLPSDRFSAERTGGSVSTLTIQRTQQEDSAVYLCASSSSGAREIVQFFGPGTRLTVL.

This sequence joins TRBV25-1 and TRBJ2-5; D call uncertain. Germline V gives CDR1 MGHDK, CDR2 SYGVNS. This CDR3 comprises 13 residues. V dropped 5 bases and J dropped 5 bases, with 12 bases sitting between them. The CDR3 loop is CASSKTPTETQYF. As DNA, the CDR3 is TGTGCCAGCAGTAAGACTCCGACGGAGACCCAGTACTTC.

V and J are TRBV5-1 and TRBJ2-4; the D gene is possibly TRBD2 (5 bases). This CDR3 has 15 amino acids. Deletions cut 1 base from V and 5 bases from J, with 13 bases between. The germline CDR1 and CDR2 sequences are SGHRS and YFSETQ. The CDR3 is CASSLTGYSENIQYF. In DNA, the CDR3 is TGCGCCAGCAGCTTGACGGGGTACTCCGAAAACATTCAGTACTTC.

The gene calls are TRBV5-4 and TRBJ1-1, with 7 bases that match TRBD1. The CDR3 is 16 amino acids. J lost 2 bases, V lost 3 bases, and 10 bases had no gene match. CDR1 and CDR2 from the germline V gene are SGHNT and YYREEE (reference sequence). In nucleotides, the CDR3 is TGTGCCAGCAGCTCTGGGGTGGGGACAGTCAACACTGAAGCTTTCTTT. It encodes CASSSGVGTVNTEAFF.

This clone came up a few times. The rearrangement uses TRBV29-1 and TRBJ2-5, with TRBD2 identical over 7 bases. The CDR3 is made up of 17 amino acids. Germline CDR1 is SQVTM and CDR2 is ANQGSEA. V lost 3 bases, J lost 5 bases, and 18 bases stayed unmatched. The CDR3 spells CSVDRGGRRESGETQYF. CDR3 DNA sequence: TGCAGCGTTGATAGGGGAGGTCGGCGGGAGTCTGGTGAGACCCAGTACTTC. Full variable domain (rest looked up from reference TRBV29-1 and TRBJ2-5): SAVISQKPSRDICQRGTSLTIQCQVDSQVTMMFWYRQQPGQSLTLIATANQGSEATYESGFVIDKFPISRPNLTFSTLTVSNMSPEDSSIYLCSVDRGGRRESGETQYFGPGTRLLVL.

This clone has a handful of counts. The chain links TRBV29-1 to TRBJ2-7; tentatively, D is TRBD1 (6 bases). Germline assignment: CDR1 SQVTM and CDR2 ANQGSEA. Trimming removed 6 bases at V and 0 bases at J, with 15 bases between. The CDR3 has 14 residues. DNA of the CDR3: TGCAGCGTCCGGACAGTCGTGAGCTCCTACGAGCAGTACTTC. Translation: CSVRTVVSSYEQYF.

CDR3 residues: CASSPGTRESLAKNIQYF. CDR3 DNA sequence: TGTGCCAGCAGTCCCGGGACTAGGGAGTCCTTAGCCAAAAACATTCAGTACTTC. The chain recombines TRBV28 with TRBJ2-4, with 8 bases lining up with TRBD2. J was trimmed by 0 bases and V by 5 bases; bases with no gene match: 12. This CDR3 comprises 18 residues. The germline V gene encodes CDR1 MDHEN and CDR2 SYDVKM.

In DNA form, the CDR3 reads TGCGCCAGCAGCCAGCCGGGACTGGCTTACAATGAGCAGTTCTTC. Translation: CASSQPGLAYNEQFF. V is TRBV4-1 and J is TRBJ2-1; D may be TRBD2 (6 bases). Germline CDR1 MGHRA, CDR2 YSYEKL. Trimming cost V 3 bases and J 4 bases, with 13 bases left between them. The CDR3 runs to 15 residues.

This clone occurred once. The chain links TRBV5-1 to TRBJ2-1; 8 bases line up with TRBD1. The CDR3 loop spans 14 amino acids. Germline CDR1 reads SGHRS; CDR2 reads YFSETQ. V lost 1 base and J lost 10; bases outside the gene matches: 7. The CDR3 loop is CASSLSTGEKEQFF. CDR3 DNA: TGCGCCAGCAGCTTGTCGACAGGGGAAAAAGAGCAGTTCTTC. The complete variable domain, with remaining parts taken from reference TRBV5-1 and TRBJ2-1, reads KAGVTQTPRYLIKTRGQQVTLSCSPISGHRSVSWYQQTPGQGLQFLFEYFSETQRNKGNFPGRFSGRQFSNSRSEMNVSTLELGDSALYLCASSLSTGEKEQFFGPGTRLTVL.

The chain recombines TRBV29-1 with TRBJ2-5; D might be TRBD2 (5 bases). Germline V gene data show CDR1 as SQVTM and CDR2 as ANQGSEA. V lost 0 bases and J 1 base, leaving 9 bases between the germline ends. The CDR3 sequence is 14 residues long. CDR3 DNA: TGCAGCGTTGAAGAGAGGGAGCTCCAAGAGACCCAGTACTTC. Translation gives CSVEERELQETQYF.

The chain links TRBV30 to TRBJ2-7; TRBD1 matches 8 bases. Germline CDR1 and CDR2: GTSNPN and SVGIG (reference sequence). This CDR3 comprises 12 residues. Trimming cost V 7 bases and J 2 bases; bases outside gene matches: 4. The DNA of the CDR3 is TGTGCCTACGGGACAGGAACCTACGAGCAGTACTTC. Translating gives CAYGTGTYEQYF.

V and J are TRBV7-2 and TRBJ2-3, with D possibly matching TRBD2 (6 bases). In germline, CDR1 is SGHTA, CDR2 FQGNSA. This CDR3 spans 12 amino acids. V lost 5 bases to trimming and J lost 7 bases, with 10 bases between them. DNA for the CDR3: TGTGCCAGCAGCCAACTAGCATATACGCAGTATTTT. Protein sequence: CASSQLAYTQYF.

This chain connects TRBV7-9 to TRBJ2-7; 10 bases fit TRBD1. Germline V gene lookup returns CDR1 SEHNR and CDR2 FQNEAQ (reference sequence). CDR3 size: 16 residues. Trimming cost V 5 bases and J 7 bases; bases outside gene matches: 14. In DNA, the CDR3 is TGTGCCAGCAGCACCCGGACCGGGACAGGGGCTGAGGAGCAGTACTTC. Residues: CASSTRTGTGAEEQYF.

This clone was detected ten times or more. V is TRBV2 and J is TRBJ2-3; TRBD1 matches 7 bases. The germline CDR1 and CDR2 sequences are SNHLY and FYNNEI. With V trimmed by 4 bases and J by 1 base, 5 bases remained unmatched. This CDR3 is 15 amino acids long. CDR3 sequence: CASSVEGARTDTQYF. The CDR3 DNA reads TGTGCCAGCAGTGTTGAGGGGGCGCGCACAGATACGCAGTATTTT. Full variable domain (remainder filled in from reference TRBV2 and TRBJ2-3): EPEVTQTPSHQVTQMGQEVILRCVPISNHLYFYWYRQILGQKVEFLVSFYNNEISEKSEIFDDQFSVERPDGSNFTLKIRSTKLEDSAMYFCASSVEGARTDTQYFGPGTRLTVL.

The chain joins TRBV15 to TRBJ2-7, with D perhaps matching TRBD2 (6 bases). Germline values: CDR1 LNHNV, CDR2 YYDKDF (reference sequence). This CDR3 is built from 14 residues. V was clipped by 1 base and J by 4 bases, with 11 bases between them. CDR3 bases: TGTGCCACCAGCAGAGTGGGGGGAGAGTACGAGCAGTACTTC. Translated, it gives CATSRVGGEYEQYF. Based on the CDR3 plus reference TRBV15 and TRBJ2-7, the full variable domain is DAMVIQNPRYQVTQFGKPVTLSCSQTLNHNVMYWYQQKSSQAPKLLFHYYDKDFNNEADTPDNFQSRRPNTSFCFLDIRSPGLGDTAMYLCATSRVGGEYEQYFGPGTRLTVT.

The J gene is TRBJ2-7, the V gene TRBV15; 7 nucleotides align to TRBD1. The CDR3 runs 15 residues. The junction had 6 bases not matched to a gene; V was cut back by 1 base and J by 3 bases. Germline V gene data show CDR1 as LNHNV and CDR2 as YYDKDF (reference sequence). The CDR3 sequence is CATSRGEGAVYEQYF. CDR3 DNA sequence: TGTGCCACCAGCAGAGGTGAGGGGGCGGTCTACGAGCAGTACTTC.

This clone was counted between two and nine times. This chain links TRBV7-2 with TRBJ1-2, with 11 bases aligning to TRBD1. CDR1 and CDR2 from the germline V gene are SGHTA and FQGNSA. V lost 4 bases and J lost 2; bases outside the gene matches: 3. This CDR3 contains 15 residues. The CDR3 region has the DNA TGTGCCAGCAGCTCCCGGACAGGGGGCAACTATGGCTACACCTTC. Encoded protein: CASSSRTGGNYGYTF.

The chain uses TRBV10-3 and TRBJ1-3, with D perhaps matching TRBD1 (5 bases). Trimming left V 5 bases short and J 4 bases short, with 12 bases between. The V gene's germline CDR1 is ENHRY and CDR2 SYGVKD. CDR3 length equals 14 residues. The CDR3 loop is CAISPGTTGNTIYF. Written as DNA, the CDR3 is TGTGCCATCAGTCCCGGGACGACGGGAAACACCATATATTTT.

This chain connects TRBV19 to TRBJ2-3, with D perhaps matching TRBD1 (6 bases). V was clipped by 6 bases and J by 0 bases, with 7 bases between them. CDR1 LNHDA and CDR2 SQIVND come from the germline V gene (reference sequence). The CDR3 extends over 13 amino acids. CDR3 residues: CASRGQSTDTQYF. The CDR3, as DNA: TGTGCCAGTAGGGGACAAAGCACAGATACGCAGTATTTT.

The J gene is TRBJ2-6, the V gene TRBV19; D possibly uses TRBD1 or TRBD2 (6 bases each). This CDR3 region has 16 residues. V lost 8 bases to trimming and J lost 1 base, with 15 bases between them. Germline assignment: CDR1 LNHDA and CDR2 SQIVND (reference sequence). CDR3 protein: CASHPGGGSGANVLTF. CDR3 bases: TGTGCCAGTCACCCAGGAGGGGGATCTGGGGCCAACGTCCTGACTTTC. Filled out from reference TRBV19 and TRBJ2-6, the complete variable domain reads DGGITQSPKYLFRKEGQNVTLSCEQNLNHDAMYWYRQDPGQGLRLIYYSQIVNDFQKGDIAEGYSVSREKKESFPLTVTSAQKNPTAFYLCASHPGGGSGANVLTFGAGSRLTVL.

The J gene is TRBJ2-4, the V gene TRBV2, with D possibly TRBD2 on 6 matching bases. The CDR3 consists of 13 residues. V shed 6 bases and J shed 7 bases, with 13 bases lying between them. Germline V lookup: CDR1 SNHLY, CDR2 FYNNEI. Here the CDR3 DNA reads TGTGCCAGCAGCGCTAGACGGGGGAACATTCAGTACTTC. This encodes CASSARRGNIQYF.

This clone was seen a handful of times. V is TRBV9 and J is TRBJ2-7; tentatively, D is TRBD1 or TRBD2 (5 bases each). This CDR3 has 17 residues. Trimming removed 0 bases at V and 5 bases at J, with 21 bases between. CDR1 is SGDLS, CDR2 YYNGEE, per germline. CDR3 in amino acids: CASSVASRSGLRDEQYF. The CDR3, as DNA: TGTGCCAGCAGCGTAGCCTCTAGGTCGGGGCTTAGGGACGAGCAGTACTTC.